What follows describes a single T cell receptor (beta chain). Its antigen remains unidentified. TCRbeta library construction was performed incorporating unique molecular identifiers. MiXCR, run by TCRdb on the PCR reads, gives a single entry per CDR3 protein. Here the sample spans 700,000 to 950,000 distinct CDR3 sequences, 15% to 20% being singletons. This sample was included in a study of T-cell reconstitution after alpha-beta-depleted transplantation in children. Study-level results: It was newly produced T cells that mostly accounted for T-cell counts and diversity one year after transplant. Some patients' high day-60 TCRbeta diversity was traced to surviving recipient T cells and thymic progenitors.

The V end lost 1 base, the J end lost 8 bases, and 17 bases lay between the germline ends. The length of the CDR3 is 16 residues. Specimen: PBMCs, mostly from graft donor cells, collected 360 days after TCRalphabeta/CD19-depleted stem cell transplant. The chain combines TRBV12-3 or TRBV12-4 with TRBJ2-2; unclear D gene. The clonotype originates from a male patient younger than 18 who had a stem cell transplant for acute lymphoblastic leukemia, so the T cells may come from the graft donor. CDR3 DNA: TGTGCCAGCAGTTTAGGCTCCTGGGCCCTAGAGGGGGAGCTGTTTTTT. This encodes CASSLGSWALEGELFF.